The 10 T cell receptor beta chains presented below share a single source sample, sequenced in a study of T cells in Graves' hyperthyroidism and ophthalmopathy. TCR beta CDR3 sequences were amplified from RNA transcripts. With the HTBI primer set, the TCR CDR3 went through a first round of RT-PCR. TCRdb re-analysed the multiplex PCR reads in MiXCR, keeping a single row per CDR3 protein. The sample records some 600,000 distinct CDR3 sequences, over 11% being singletons. The sample taken for sequencing was blood. Receptors originate from a woman in her twenties or thirties with Graves' hyperthyroidism that later progressed to Graves' ophthalmopathy.

This clonotype showed up many times. The DNA of the CDR3 is TGTGCCAGCAGTATTGGGTTAGCGGGAGATGAGCAGTTCTTC. As protein: CASSIGLAGDEQFF. V is TRBV25-1 and J is TRBJ2-1; 9 bases are shared with TRBD2. Germline-derived CDR1 and CDR2 are MGHDK and SYGVNS. The V segment lost 5 bases and the J segment 8 bases; nucleotides outside the gene matches: 7. The CDR3 loop spans 14 amino acids.

This clonotype was recorded many times. The V call is TRBV25-1, the J call TRBJ2-1; 7 bases fit TRBD1. This CDR3 is built from 17 residues. The V gene's germline CDR1 is MGHDK and CDR2 SYGVNS. The V gene end was trimmed by 4 bases and the J gene end by 2 bases; junction bases not matched to a gene: 11. This CDR3 is CASSGIPGRGPYNEQFF. DNA for the CDR3: TGTGCCAGCAGTGGAATACCCGGAAGGGGGCCCTACAATGAGCAGTTCTTC.

V usage is TRBV5-1 and J usage is TRBJ2-3; D is undetermined. CDR3 length: 12 amino acids. With 0 bases removed from V and 5 bases from J, the gap between germline ends came to 4 bases. Germline-derived CDR1 and CDR2 are SGHRS and YFSETQ. CDR3 amino acids: CASSLAIDTQYF. The CDR3 DNA reads TGCGCCAGCAGCTTGGCAATAGATACGCAGTATTTT.

This clonotype came up many times. The gene calls are TRBV6-1 and TRBJ2-1; 8 nucleotides match TRBD1. The CDR3 spans 15 residues. V lost 6 bases and J lost 4; bases outside the gene matches: 8. Per germline, CDR1 MNHNS and CDR2 SASEGT. CDR3 protein: CASRDGQGGYNEQFF. CDR3 nucleotides: TGTGCCAGCAGAGACGGACAGGGTGGGTACAATGAGCAGTTCTTC.

This clonotype was recorded many times. This chain connects TRBV7-2 to TRBJ2-1, with 8 bases aligning to TRBD2. Germline V lookup: CDR1 SGHTA, CDR2 FQGNSA. The CDR3 extends over 17 amino acids. Trimming cost V 5 bases and J 4 bases; bases outside gene matches: 13. The CDR3: CASSTRGSGTPYNEQFF. CDR3 coding DNA: TGTGCCAGCAGCACCCGTGGTAGCGGGACTCCTTACAATGAGCAGTTCTTC.

This clonotype was detected a few times. The chain recombines TRBV7-2 with TRBJ2-1; D is possibly TRBD2 (6 bases). Looked up from germline, CDR1 is SGHTA and CDR2 is FQGNSA. The V end lost 4 bases, the J end lost 12 bases, and 16 bases lay between the germline ends. This CDR3 spans 13 amino acids. CDR3 in DNA: TGTGCCAGCAGCTCCCAGTTCCGGGACTTGCAGTTCTTC. Residues: CASSSQFRDLQFF.

This clonotype has a count of ten or more. The chain links TRBV24-1 to TRBJ1-1; a weak D match, TRBD1 (5 bases). The CDR3 is 15 amino acids. The germline gives CDR1 KGHDR, CDR2 SFDVKD. Trimming removed 5 bases at V and 1 base at J, with 13 bases between. DNA for the CDR3: TGTGCCACCAGTGGAGGGCGGGGCCCGAACACTGAAGCTTTCTTT. It translates to CATSGGRGPNTEAFF.

This clonotype was recorded a few times. This may arise from a read error, as a much more abundant clone is one base away. V gene TRBV3-1 combines with J gene TRBJ2-7, with TRBD1 identical over 8 bases. Germline loops: CDR1 LGHDT, CDR2 YNNKEL (reference sequence). This CDR3 spans 14 amino acids. Trimming took 4 bases from V and 4 from J; bases not matched to a gene: 6. CDR3 DNA: TGTGCCAGCAGCCCTTGGGGACAGGCGTACGAGCAGTACTTC. This encodes CASSPWGQAYEQYF.

The chain joins TRBV20-1 to TRBJ2-7; no reliable D call. Germline V gene lookup returns CDR1 DFQATT and CDR2 SNEGSKA (reference sequence). Trimming took 3 bases from V and 5 from J, leaving 20 bases between them. This CDR3 spans 15 amino acids. The CDR3 nucleotides read TGCAGTGCTAGCCCTAGGACGGAGATATACGACGAGCAGTACTTC. This translates into CSASPRTEIYDEQYF.

This clonotype has only a few counts. V is TRBV19 and J is TRBJ2-2; D is possibly TRBD2 (5 bases). Germline CDR1 is LNHDA and CDR2 is SQIVND (reference sequence). There are 14 residues in the CDR3. Between the trimmed V and J ends, which lost 4 bases and 4 bases, there was a span of 10 bases. The CDR3: CASSTGLFTGELFF. The CDR3 DNA sequence: TGTGCCAGTAGTACTGGACTCTTCACCGGGGAGCTGTTTTTT.